This TCR beta chain was observed in a study of shared clonotypes between healthy human individuals (dated by TCRdb to 2020 to 2022). Study-level background: The cohort comprised a couple of women and a few men aged 18 to 49 years. To increase sequencing depth and limit assay-specific biases, TCR repertoire library preparation and sequencing were carried out by different laboratories using diverse techniques. Each donor's leukapheresis produced roughly between roughly 0.85 and 9.5 billion PBMCs. For each donor, three plates each were used for CD4 naive and CD4 memory, two plates were used for CD8 naive, and one plate was used for CD8 memory. Blood TCR repertoires of a handful of healthy adults were deeply sequenced to estimate repertoire size and the extent of clonotype sharing between individuals. Overall study results and their limits: Higher generation probabilities were observed for clonotypes shared by all four sorted-subset donors than for non-shared clonotypes. Sharing across several donors was observed for about 5% of naive CD4, over 3% of naive CD8, over 2% of memory CD4, and roughly 0.4% of memory CD8 clonotypes. Sampling was restricted to blood, and TCR repertoires in tissues likely differ from the TCR repertoires found in blood. Estimated clonotype richness was generally larger for naive than for memory subsets. Even with the large sequencing depth, rarefaction of the sorted-subset datasets indicated that sequencing was incomplete. Because the study included a small number of donors, the genetic and exposure-history diversity represented was limited. Pairwise subsampling indicated that sequencing depth was expected to affect the degree of clonotype sharing among donors.

With respect to this clone: Its antigen remains unidentified. No much larger clonotype is one base removed from it; base qualities were not supplied.

Using the deep immunoSEQ assay, multiplex PCR amplified TCR CDR3 regions from genomic DNA. Genomic DNA extracted from each cell subset was distributed evenly over all wells of several immunoSEQ 96-well plates, and each plate served as one replicate. For sorted subsets, each replicate PCR was loaded with roughly 200 ng genomic DNA, equivalent to approximately 33,000 T cell genomes. Purified libraries were measured with a Qubit 3.0 fluorometer, size-checked on a Bioanalyzer 2100, and measured again with the KAPA Library Quantification kit. Every immunoSEQ 96-well plate was sequenced on a separate single-read 150-cycle Illumina NextSeq 550 flow cell. Processing in the source paper ran as follows. Because only junctional sequences without quality scores were contained in the immunoSEQ output, filtering matching that applied to full-length reads could not be performed. To assign V/J genes and CDR3, sequences were annotated using PyIR, a Python wrapper for IgBLAST v1.9, with IMGT germline references. Reads with weak V/J assignments (E-value above 1e-6), missing CDR3, stop codons, out-of-frame junctions, or ambiguous translated residues were removed. V3J clonotypes were defined by identical inferred V gene, J gene, and CDR3 amino acid sequence. Percentage overlap between repertoires was calculated by dividing the number of shared unique clonotypes by the size of the smaller repertoire. Three approaches were used to assess repertoire richness: RTK rarefaction, the Chao1 estimator, and Recon v2.1 estimates of unobserved clonotypes. For all TCRbeta clonotypes obtained by the gDNA method from a handful of donors, generation probabilities were computed with OLGA. TCRdb carries this immuneACCESS record with in-frame sequences only. Its versions omit some clonotypes, under half of them owing to an unresolved V gene in the studies checked, with the rest unexplained. V and J calls and clone size are copied from that table; D and trimming were computed from the DNA. The sample includes 750,000 to 1,000,000 clones, with 90% to 95% observed a single time. The ten top clones hold around 24% of the sample.

CD8 naive samples were obtained by positive selection for CCR7 among CD45RO-negative cells, yielding a CD45RA+CCR7+ population from which TemRA cells were excluded. Healthy HIV-negative adults with no recently reported acute infections or vaccinations were included as donors. Every donor was a Caucasian adult living in Nashville, Tennessee, USA. Blood was collected by leukapheresis, and PBMCs were isolated by Ficoll-Histopaque density gradient centrifugation and then cryopreserved in liquid nitrogen vapor phase. Purity and quantity of every magnetically sorted T cell population were checked by analytical flow cytometry. Each sorted fraction had its genomic DNA isolated and then quantified by UV absorbance on a Nanodrop 2000c. This receptor was obtained from a young man in good health. Material: naive CD8+ T cells sorted from blood. The cell subset or site label, read with the paper, signifies: CD45RA+CCR7+.

The base sequence is TGTGCCTGCGAGGGGGGGACTGAAGCTTTCTTT. Its coded protein is CACEGGTEAFF. The chain links TRBV30 with TRBJ1-1, with a weak D call of TRBD1 (6 bases match). The germline ends are 10 bases apart after V is trimmed by 6 bases and J by 5 bases. CDR3 length: 11 amino acids, cysteine to phenylalanine. Only the CDR3 part of the read is kept: 33 bases, read in frame from the first base. Based on the germline V gene (reference sequence), the CDR1 and CDR2 sequences are GTSNPN and SVGIG.